These T cell receptor beta chains were read from a single sample in a study of graft-versus-host responses after intestinal transplantation. TCRdb's copy holds only in-frame clones and misses some; the assay was immunoSEQ multiplex PCR. This table has about 36,000 clones, approximately 93% appearing once. These receptors have no identified antigens. Here the sequenced sample was unstimulated CD4+ T cells sorted from spleen or lymph node cells, taken before transplant. These receptors came from a human donor who was the organ donor for an intestinal transplant. The CDR3 runs from the conserved cysteine through the conserved F or W. A D gene is named only where the DNA matches it firmly.

v_gene	j_gene	d_gene	CDR3aa	CDR3nt
TRBV28	TRBJ2-5	TRBD2	CASSQNMRDYNKETQYF	TGTGCCAGCAGTCAAAATATGCGGGACTACAATAAAGAGACCCAGTACTTC
TRBV18	TRBJ2-7	.	CASSPSTSDQYF	TGTGCCAGCTCACCCTCTACCTCGGATCAGTACTTC
TRBV7-6	TRBJ2-1	.	CASSLNWRGRNEQFF	TGTGCCAGCAGCTTAAATTGGCGGGGGCGGAATGAGCAGTTCTTC
TRBV4-3	TRBJ2-7	.	CASSQFIGQRVTYEQYF	TGCGCCAGCAGCCAGTTTATCGGACAGAGGGTGACCTACGAGCAGTACTTC
TRBV15	TRBJ2-3	.	CATGRATPDTQYF	TGTGCCACTGGTCGGGCTACTCCCGATACGCAGTATTTT
TRBV5-1	TRBJ1-1	TRBD1	CASQGETHTEAFF	TGCGCCAGTCAGGGGGAGACACACACTGAAGCTTTCTTT
TRBV11-2	TRBJ1-2	.	CASSRGVNLRGYTF	TGTGCCAGCAGCCGAGGGGTTAATTTGCGGGGCTACACCTTC
TRBV28	TRBJ2-1	TRBD2	CTSGEYNEQFF	TGTACAAGCGGGGAATACAATGAGCAGTTCTTC
TRBV5-5	TRBJ2-5	TRBD1	CASSPGQNQETQYF	TGTGCCAGCAGCCCGGGACAGAACCAAGAGACCCAGTACTTC
TRBV7-2	TRBJ2-6	TRBD1	CASSLQGAGANVLTF	TGTGCCAGCAGCTTACAGGGGGCTGGGGCCAACGTCCTGACTTTC
TRBV5-4	TRBJ1-3	.	CASSLGHPPGNTIYF	TGTGCCAGCAGCTTGGGACATCCTCCTGGAAACACCATATATTTT
TRBV6-1	TRBJ1-5	.	CAHGRSNQPQHF	TGTGCCCACGGACGGAGCAATCAGCCCCAGCATTTT
TRBV6-5	TRBJ1-1	.	CASSSAGFTEAFF	TGTGCCAGCAGTAGCGCGGGATTCACTGAAGCTTTCTTT
TRBV2	TRBJ1-6	TRBD1	CASSTGENYNSPLHF	TGTGCCAGCTCCACAGGGGAGAACTATAATTCACCCCTCCACTTT
TRBV27	TRBJ2-3	TRBD2	CASSLSGLAGDTQYF	TGTGCCAGCAGTTTATCGGGGCTAGCGGGAGATACGCAGTATTTT
TRBV7-3	TRBJ2-3	.	CASSLQPSSTDTQYF	TGTGCCAGCAGCCTACAGCCCTCTAGCACAGATACGCAGTATTTT
TRBV5-1	TRBJ2-3	TRBD1	CASSAGQGGFLLTDTQYF	TGCGCCAGCAGCGCGGGACAGGGGGGGTTCTTATTAACAGATACGCAGTATTTT